One sample yielded the 17 T cell receptor beta chains listed below, sequenced in a study of human T cells and chemical hapten exposure. TCRdb re-derived calls from the RACE reads in MiXCR, one entry per CDR3 protein. Of some 110,000 distinct CDR3 sequences in the sample, about an eighth were seen once. As to time point: patch test 1, 2 weeks after DPC sensitization. Stated treatment: therapeutic diphenylcyclopropenone sensitization with weekly scalp DPC. The source material was whole blood, sampled in connection with sensitization to the hapten diphenylcyclopropenone (DPC). The receptors stem from a woman in her forties or fifties with alopecia areata. Some clones in this sample may be carry-over from other donors' samples.

This clonotype was recorded a few times. The chain joins TRBV7-8 to TRBJ2-2; 14 bases are shared with TRBD2. This CDR3 has 16 amino acids. V shed 5 bases and J 5 bases; nucleotides not matched to a gene: 4. Germline V gene sequence: CDR1 SGHVS, CDR2 FQNEAQ. CDR3 nucleotide sequence: TGTGCCAGCAGCCCCCGGACTAGCGGGGGGACCGGGGAGCTGTTTTTT. The encoded protein is CASSPRTSGGTGELFF.

At least ten counts were recorded for this clonotype. The CDR3 region has the DNA TGTGCCAGCTCACCCTTGGACCGGGACGGCTACACCTTC. Residues: CASSPLDRDGYTF. This chain uses TRBV18 with TRBJ1-2; TRBD1 is a possible D gene (5 bases). The CDR3 covers 13 residues. V shed 3 bases and J shed 8 bases, with 13 bases lying between them. In germline, CDR1 is KGHSH, CDR2 LQKENI.

The table lists this clonotype with a few counts. The chain has TRBV5-8 and TRBJ1-1, with unresolved D. V gave up 4 bases and J gave up 4 bases, with 8 bases separating them. This CDR3 is 12 amino acids long. CDR1 and CDR2 (germline): SGHTS, YDEGEE. CDR3 sequence: CASSARFTEAFF. Here the CDR3 DNA reads TGTGCCAGCAGCGCTAGATTCACTGAAGCTTTCTTT. Complete variable domain (other parts from reference TRBV5-8 and TRBJ1-1): EAGVTQSPTHLIKTRGQQATLRCSPISGHTSVYWYQQALGLGLQFLLWYDEGEERNRGNFPPRFSGRQFPNYSSELNVNALELEDSALYLCASSARFTEAFFGQGTRLTVV.

A few counts support this clonotype. This chain joins TRBV28 and TRBJ1-3, with TRBD1 identical over 10 bases. The CDR3 loop spans 17 amino acids. The germline gives CDR1 MDHEN, CDR2 SYDVKM. Trimming cost V 7 bases and J 0 bases; bases outside gene matches: 9. For the CDR3, the DNA is TGTGCCAGCATGTTGGGGACAGGGGCCCTCTCTGGAAACACCATATATTTT. It yields the protein CASMLGTGALSGNTIYF. The variable domain in full, with the rest retrieved from reference TRBV28 and TRBJ1-3, is DVKVTQSSRYLVKRTGEKVFLECVQDMDHENMFWYRQDPGLGLRLIYFSYDVKMKEKGDIPEGYSVSREKKERFSLILESASTNQTSMYLCASMLGTGALSGNTIYFGEGSWLTVV.

This clonotype occurred many times. This chain connects TRBV28 to TRBJ1-4; 7 bases match TRBD1. Germline V gene data show CDR1 as MDHEN and CDR2 as SYDVKM. The V segment lost 5 bases and the J segment 5 bases; nucleotides outside the gene matches: 8. This CDR3 contains 15 residues. CDR3 sequence (DNA): TGTGCCAGCAGTACCCGACAGGGTTTGAATGAAAAACTGTTTTTT. It translates to CASSTRQGLNEKLFF.

This clonotype was recorded many times. The rearrangement links TRBV5-1 to TRBJ1-4; D remains unclear. Germline loops: CDR1 SGHRS, CDR2 YFSETQ. The CDR3 has 13 residues. V lost 0 bases and J 8 bases, leaving 8 bases between the germline ends. Written as DNA, the CDR3 is TGCGCCAGCAGCTTGGTTCTGGGAGAAAAACTGTTTTTT. Translated: CASSLVLGEKLFF.

The chain uses TRBV6-5 and TRBJ1-2, with 7 bases identical to TRBD1. Losses at the gene ends were 6 bases for V and 2 bases for J; bases not matched to a gene: 9. CDR3 size: 15 residues. CDR1 is MNHEY, CDR2 SVGAGI, per germline. In nucleotides, the CDR3 is TGTGCCAGCAGCCCCTGGACAGGTGGGAACTATGGCTACACCTTC. Its protein product is CASSPWTGGNYGYTF.

This clonotype was observed many times. The gene calls are TRBV18 and TRBJ1-5; TRBD1 might be the D (5 bases). Trimming took 6 bases from V and 1 from J, leaving 13 bases between them. The CDR3 runs to 15 residues. CDR1 and CDR2 (germline): KGHSH, LQKENI. The CDR3, as DNA: TGTGCCAGCTCGAAAGCGGGGGGGAGCAATCAGCCCCAGCATTTT. Translating gives CASSKAGGSNQPQHF.

The genes are TRBV7-9 and TRBJ1-2, with TRBD1 matching 7 bases. The CDR3 is 15 amino acids. J lost 4 bases, V lost 2 bases, and 7 bases had no gene match. The germline V gene has CDR1 SEHNR and CDR2 FQNEAQ (reference sequence). CDR3 nucleotide sequence: TGTGCCAGCAGCTTACAGGAGGACAGGTTCTATGGCTACACCTTC. This codes for CASSLQEDRFYGYTF.

The V call is TRBV7-9, the J call TRBJ2-1, with 10 bases identical to TRBD1. CDR1 and CDR2 from the germline V gene are SEHNR and FQNEAQ (reference sequence). The V gene end was trimmed by 5 bases and the J gene end by 14 bases; junction bases not matched to a gene: 9. CDR3 size: 13 residues. CDR3 loop: CASSADRGLVEFF. The DNA of the CDR3 is TGTGCCAGCAGCGCAGACAGGGGGCTAGTGGAGTTCTTC. Variable domain in full (rest from reference TRBV7-9 and TRBJ2-1): DTGVSQNPRHKITKRGQNVTFRCDPISEHNRLYWYRQTLGQGPEFLTYFQNEAQLEKSRLLSDRFSAERPKGSFSTLEIQRTEQGDSAMYLCASSADRGLVEFFGPGTRLTVL.

In its sample, this clonotype was seen many times. The chain links TRBV12-3 or TRBV12-4 to TRBJ1-1, with TRBD1 as a possible D gene (6 bases). The CDR3 totals 14 residues. Between the trimmed V and J ends, which lost 6 bases and 2 bases, there was a span of 13 bases. CDR3 loop: CASSARTANTEAFF. CDR3 DNA: TGTGCCAGCAGCGCCCGGACAGCTAACACTGAAGCTTTCTTT.

In this sample, this clonotype turned up many times. This CDR3 is CASSKSWNTEAFF. In DNA, the CDR3 is TGTGCCAGCAGTAAATCCTGGAACACTGAAGCTTTCTTT. The V call is TRBV6-6, the J call TRBJ1-1; D is unclear. Trimming stripped 5 bases from V and 1 base from J, with 8 bases between. The CDR3 consists of 13 residues. The germline gives CDR1 MNHNY, CDR2 SVGAGI (reference sequence).

This clonotype occurred many times. The chain joins TRBV7-8 to TRBJ2-3; D might be TRBD1 or TRBD2, each matching 5 bases. Germline V gene data show CDR1 as SGHVS and CDR2 as FQNEAQ. The CDR3 runs to 17 residues. The V and J ends lost 3 bases and 4 bases respectively, with 20 bases between them. CDR3 amino acids: CASSFLGPQTGADTQYF. The CDR3 DNA sequence: TGTGCCAGCAGCTTTTTGGGACCCCAAACCGGGGCAGATACGCAGTATTTT.

The chain employs TRBV4-1 and TRBJ2-5, with D hard to call. Germline V gene lookup returns CDR1 MGHRA and CDR2 YSYEKL. CDR3 length: 13 amino acids. V lost 1 base and J lost 4, with 7 bases in between. CDR3 sequence: CASSQVALETQYF. DNA of the CDR3: TGCGCCAGCAGCCAAGTAGCTTTAGAGACCCAGTACTTC.

The CDR3 DNA sequence: TGTGCCAGCAGTTACGTGGGTGAGCAGTTCTTC. This codes for CASSYVGEQFF. The chain uses TRBV6-5 and TRBJ2-1; D is unclear. The CDR3 sequence is 11 residues long. V lost 2 bases, J lost 9 bases, and 5 bases lay in between. The germline CDR1 and CDR2 sequences are MNHEY and SVGAGI.

This clonotype has a count of ten or more. The chain is built from TRBV11-3 and TRBJ2-1; 7 bases map to TRBD1. The CDR3 covers 17 residues. J gave up 7 bases and V 5 bases, and 17 bases lay outside the gene matches. Germline-derived CDR1 and CDR2 are SGHNT and YENEEA. The CDR3 DNA reads TGTGCCAGCAGCCAACAGGGGACGGATTCGAGTACAAATGAGCAGTTCTTC. Its translation is CASSQQGTDSSTNEQFF. Full variable domain (rest looked up from reference TRBV11-3 and TRBJ2-1): EAGVVQSPRYKIIEKKQPVAFWCNPISGHNTLYWYLQNLGQGPELLIRYENEEAVDDSQLPKDRFSAERLKGVDSTLKIQPAELGDSAVYLCASSQQGTDSSTNEQFFGPGTRLTVL.

This clonotype has ten or more counts. CDR3 coding DNA: TGTGCCAGCAGCTTACGTTGGGGGAGCTCCTACAATGAGCAGTTCTTC. Its protein is CASSLRWGSSYNEQFF. The chain uses TRBV7-2 and TRBJ2-1, with D perhaps being TRBD1 or TRBD2 (5 bases each). This CDR3 comprises 16 residues. The germline CDR1 and CDR2 sequences are SGHTA and FQGNSA. Trimming took off 2 bases at V and 0 bases at J, with 11 bases between the two ends.